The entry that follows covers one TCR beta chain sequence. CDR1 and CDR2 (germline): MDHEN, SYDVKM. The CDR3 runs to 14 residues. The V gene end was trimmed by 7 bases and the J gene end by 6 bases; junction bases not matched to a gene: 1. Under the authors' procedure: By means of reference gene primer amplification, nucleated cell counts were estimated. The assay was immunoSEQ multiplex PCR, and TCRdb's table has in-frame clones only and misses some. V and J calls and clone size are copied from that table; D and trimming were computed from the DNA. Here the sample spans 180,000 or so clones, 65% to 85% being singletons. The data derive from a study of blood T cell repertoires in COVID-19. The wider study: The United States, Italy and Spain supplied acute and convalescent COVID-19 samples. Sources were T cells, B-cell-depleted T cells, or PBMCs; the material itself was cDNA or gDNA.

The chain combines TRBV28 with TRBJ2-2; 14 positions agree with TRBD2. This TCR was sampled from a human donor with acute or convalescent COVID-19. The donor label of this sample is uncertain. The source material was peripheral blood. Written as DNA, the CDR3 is TGTGCCAGCATGGGACTAGCGGGGGCCGGGGAGCTGTTTTTT. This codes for CASMGLAGAGELFF.